The 23 T cell receptor beta chains listed next were all sequenced from one sample in a study of sequential checkpoint blockade in melanoma. This table comes from immunoSEQ multiplex PCR, and its TCRdb copy is limited to in-frame clones, with some not included. Of 20,000 or so clones listed, roughly 72% were seen once; the top ten hold over 20%. The treatment was: randomized to nivolumab then ipilimumab (arm A) or the reverse (arm B). The material was CD8+ T cells sorted from blood (inferred from file names), obtained from a patient given nivolumab and ipilimumab in sequence. The receptors were gathered from a human donor with melanoma.

The chain has TRBV5-3 and TRBJ1-2; no clear D gene. TRBV5-3 is noted as an ORF with a role that remains uncertain. The CDR3 length is 11 residues. Trimming took 3 bases from V and 2 from J, leaving 2 bases between them. CDR3 residues: CARSSNYGYTF. Here the CDR3 DNA reads TGTGCCAGAAGCTCGAACTATGGCTACACCTTC.

The chain is built from TRBV4-1 and TRBJ1-1, with 7 bases that match TRBD1. The V and J ends lost 0 bases and 6 bases, in that order; junction bases with no gene match: 10. CDR3 length: 16 amino acids. Looked up from germline, CDR1 is MGHRA and CDR2 is YSYEKL. The CDR3 coding sequence is TGCGCCAGCAGCCAAGATGAGGGGGCGATGGCCCCTGAAGCTTTCTTT. Amino acid sequence: CASSQDEGAMAPEAFF.

The CDR3 DNA follows: TGTGCCAGCAGTTTACCCGAAGCGGGAAGGGGCTACACCTTC. It specifies CASSLPEAGRGYTF. The V gene is TRBV28, the J gene TRBJ1-2; D unresolved. This CDR3 is built from 14 residues. Trimming took 2 bases from V and 8 from J, leaving 15 bases between them. Per germline, CDR1 MDHEN and CDR2 SYDVKM.

The chain is built from TRBV6-1 and TRBJ1-4; TRBD1 matches at 9 bases. Trimming cost V 5 bases and J 8 bases; bases outside gene matches: 9. Germline V gene data show CDR1 as MNHNS and CDR2 as SASEGT. This CDR3 has 15 amino acids. The CDR3 reads CASSNRDRAKEKLFF. The CDR3 nucleotides are TGTGCCAGCAGTAACCGGGACAGGGCAAAGGAAAAACTGTTTTTT.

The CDR3 bases are TGTGCCAGCAGCCCAGGAGCGGAGCTCTACGAGCAGTACTTC. Residues: CASSPGAELYEQYF. The chain recombines TRBV11-2 with TRBJ2-7; a possible D gene is TRBD2 (5 bases). The germline CDR1 and CDR2 sequences are SGHAT and FQNNGV. V lost 5 bases to trimming and J lost 3 bases, with 14 bases between them. CDR3 size: 14 residues.

This clone was seen only a few times. This rearrangement joins TRBV7-8 to TRBJ1-2, with TRBD1 identical over 11 bases. Trimming took 5 bases from V and 0 from J; bases not matched to a gene: 20. In germline, CDR1 is SGHVS, CDR2 FQNEAQ. This CDR3 comprises 21 residues. CDR3 DNA: TGTGCCAGCAGCCCCTGGGACAGGGGGAGAGGCAACGACAGGTCTAACTATGGCTACACCTTC. Its protein product is CASSPWDRGRGNDRSNYGYTF.

This chain links TRBV13 with TRBJ1-5; D call uncertain. The CDR3 spans 13 residues. Germline-derived CDR1 and CDR2 are PRHDT and FYEKMQ (reference sequence). V lost 6 bases to trimming and J lost 1 base, with 7 bases between them. CDR3 residues: CASSEESNQPQHF. The CDR3 bases are TGTGCCAGCAGTGAGGAGAGCAATCAGCCCCAGCATTTT.

The chain recombines TRBV4-1 with TRBJ1-1; D possibly corresponds to TRBD1 (5 bases). Germline assignment: CDR1 MGHRA and CDR2 YSYEKL. The CDR3 length is 14 residues. Deletions cut 4 bases from V and 2 bases from J, with 11 bases between. This CDR3 reads CASSPGGGNTEAFF. The CDR3 DNA reads as TGCGCCAGCAGCCCGGGCGGGGGAAACACTGAAGCTTTCTTT.

This chain connects TRBV11-2 to TRBJ2-7, with D perhaps TRBD1 (6 bases). V was clipped by 5 bases and J by 7 bases, with 15 bases between them. The CDR3 covers 13 residues. Germline V gives CDR1 SGHAT, CDR2 FQNNGV. This CDR3 reads CASSADRLREQYF. CDR3 nucleotides: TGTGCCAGCAGCGCTGACAGGTTACGGGAGCAGTACTTC.

V is TRBV11-2 and J is TRBJ2-7, with D perhaps matching TRBD1 (6 bases). The length of the CDR3 is 13 residues. V was pared by 5 bases and J by 3 bases, with 11 bases between. Germline loops: CDR1 SGHAT, CDR2 FQNNGV. The CDR3 DNA reads TGTGCCAGCAGCGCCGGGACAAACTACGAGCAGTACTTC. Its translation: CASSAGTNYEQYF. The whole variable domain, remainder taken from reference TRBV11-2 and TRBJ2-7, is EAGVAQSPRYKIIEKRQSVAFWCNPISGHATLYWYQQILGQGPKLLIQFQNNGVVDDSQLPKDRFSAERLKGVDSTLKIQPAKLEDSAVYLCASSAGTNYEQYFGPGTRLTVT.

This clone came up once. The genes are TRBV5-1 and TRBJ1-2, with 8 bases lining up with TRBD1. Germline V CDR1 and CDR2: SGHRS, YFSETQ. The CDR3 runs to 14 residues. Trimming removed 4 bases from V and 6 bases from J; junction bases left unmatched: 8. DNA for the CDR3: TGCGCCAGCAGCGCGAGGCAGGGGGCGGATGGCTACACCTTC. This gives the protein CASSARQGADGYTF.

This clone ranks as medium-sized. The chain joins TRBV19 to TRBJ1-1; no definite D call. Germline V gene data show CDR1 as LNHDA and CDR2 as SQIVND (reference sequence). This CDR3 contains 11 residues. Trimming removed 7 bases at V and 1 base at J, with 4 bases between. CDR3 sequence (DNA): TGTGCCAGTAACACGAACACTGAAGCTTTCTTT. Translation gives CASNTNTEAFF.

The genes are TRBV28 and TRBJ1-1; D unclear. Trimming removed 2 bases at V and 0 bases at J, with 10 bases between. CDR1 MDHEN and CDR2 SYDVKM come from the germline V gene. This CDR3 contains 15 residues. The CDR3, as DNA: TGTGCCAGCAGTTTAGAGGGCTTCATGAACACTGAAGCTTTCTTT. As protein: CASSLEGFMNTEAFF.

This clone was counted between two and nine times. This sequence joins TRBV7-9 and TRBJ1-1; the D is unclear. The CDR3 loop spans 14 amino acids. Trimming stripped 5 bases from V and 1 base from J, with 11 bases between. Germline V CDR1 and CDR2: SEHNR, FQNEAQ (reference sequence). CDR3 sequence (DNA): TGTGCCAGCAGCCTAACCGCCCCGAACACTGAAGCTTTCTTT. This translates into CASSLTAPNTEAFF.

The chain combines TRBV7-9 with TRBJ2-7; TRBD2 agrees at 7 bases. Trimming took 5 bases from V and 4 from J; bases not matched to a gene: 14. Germline V lookup: CDR1 SEHNR, CDR2 FQNEAQ (reference sequence). The CDR3 covers 16 residues. The CDR3 protein is CASSQDQGGRIYEQYF. Here the CDR3 DNA reads TGTGCCAGCAGCCAAGATCAGGGCGGGAGAATATACGAGCAGTACTTC.

The J gene is TRBJ2-5, the V gene TRBV7-9; D is possibly TRBD2 (5 bases). Germline V gives CDR1 SEHNR, CDR2 FQNEAQ (reference sequence). The CDR3 contains 15 residues. Trimming left V 5 bases short and J 4 bases short, with 17 bases between. The DNA of the CDR3 is TGTGCCAGCAGCCTAGGTCTCGGGGTCGGAGAGACCCAGTACTTC. Its protein is CASSLGLGVGETQYF. The full variable domain, its missing parts supplied by reference TRBV7-9 and TRBJ2-5, is DTGVSQNPRHKITKRGQNVTFRCDPISEHNRLYWYRQTLGQGPEFLTYFQNEAQLEKSRLLSDRFSAERPKGSFSTLEIQRTEQGDSAMYLCASSLGLGVGETQYFGPGTRLLVL.

The V call is TRBV27, the J call TRBJ2-6, with D maybe TRBD1 (8 bases). Per germline, CDR1 MNHEY and CDR2 SMNVEV (reference sequence). The V and J ends lost 6 bases and 2 bases respectively, with 23 bases between them. The CDR3 has 19 residues. The CDR3 coding sequence is TGTGCCAGCAGCCTACAGGGGGGGACCCAAACCACTGGGGCCAACGTCCTGACTTTC. Its protein product is CASSLQGGTQTTGANVLTF.

This clone occurred a few times. The genes are TRBV7-3 and TRBJ1-1; D is undetermined. The CDR3 runs to 12 residues. Deletions cut 5 bases from V and 5 bases from J, with 9 bases between. CDR1 is SGHTA, CDR2 FQGTGA, per germline. CDR3 sequence: CASSPLKTEAFF. The CDR3 bases are TGTGCCAGCAGCCCCCTAAAAACTGAAGCTTTCTTT.

The chain uses TRBV7-8 and TRBJ1-1; D not resolved. Per the germline V gene, CDR1 is SGHVS and CDR2 is FQNEAQ. This CDR3 has 12 amino acids. Trimming took 5 bases from V and 5 from J, leaving 9 bases between them. The CDR3 DNA sequence: TGTGCCAGCAGCCCCCTAAAAACTGAAGCTTTCTTT. It is translated as CASSPLKTEAFF.

This clone was seen only once. The chain uses TRBV20-1 and TRBJ1-1, with TRBD1 identical over 7 bases. This CDR3 has 11 residues. Germline V gene sequence: CDR1 DFQATT, CDR2 SNEGSKA (reference sequence). With V trimmed by 6 bases and J by 8 bases, 6 bases remained unmatched. The CDR3 protein is CSAMDRLEAFF. CDR3 bases: TGCAGTGCAATGGACAGGCTGGAAGCTTTCTTT.

This chain uses TRBV5-8 with TRBJ1-5; D might be TRBD1 (5 bases). CDR3 length: 14 residues. V was cut by 4 bases and J by 4 bases, with 12 bases left in between. Germline assignment: CDR1 SGHTS and CDR2 YDEGEE. CDR3 amino acids: CASSLGGSNQPQHF. As DNA, the CDR3 is TGTGCCAGCAGCCTCGGGGGAAGTAATCAGCCCCAGCATTTT.

This clone was observed once. The chain has TRBV27 and TRBJ2-7; TRBD1 matches at 7 bases. J gave up 5 bases and V 5 bases, and 6 bases lay outside the gene matches. This CDR3 comprises 13 residues. Germline loops: CDR1 MNHEY, CDR2 SMNVEV (reference sequence). CDR3 sequence reads: CASSLTGPHEQYF. The CDR3 region has the DNA TGTGCCAGCAGTCTGACAGGGCCCCACGAGCAGTACTTC.

The rearrangement links TRBV28 to TRBJ1-1; 8 bases line up with TRBD1. V dropped 5 bases and J dropped 5; count of bases not matched to a gene: 10. Germline loops: CDR1 MDHEN, CDR2 SYDVKM. The CDR3 extends over 15 amino acids. CDR3 DNA: TGTGCCAGCAGTCTCTCAGGGGGCGTAAAAACTGAAGCTTTCTTT. The encoded protein is CASSLSGGVKTEAFF.